Shown below are 30 T cell receptor beta chains from a single sample sequenced in a study of identical twins. TCRdb re-called the 5' RACE reads with MiXCR, one entry per CDR3 protein. The table records about 720,000 distinct CDR3 sequences, 8.6% of them present only once. The sample was also linked to a second study, of yellow fever vaccine responses in identical twins.

The sequenced sample consisted of PBMCs. These receptors were taken from a woman under 30 in good health.

This clonotype was detected many times. The chain links TRBV29-1 to TRBJ2-7; D is undetermined. V was clipped by 3 bases and J by 0 bases, with 12 bases between them. CDR1 is SQVTM and CDR2 is ANQGSEA in the germline V gene. This CDR3 region has 14 residues. The CDR3: CSVETAVDSYEQYF. DNA for the CDR3: TGCAGCGTTGAGACGGCTGTCGACTCCTACGAGCAGTACTTC.

In this sample, this clonotype turned up a few times. This sequence joins TRBV20-1 and TRBJ2-4, with D unresolved. Germline V CDR1 and CDR2: DFQATT, SNEGSKA (reference sequence). This CDR3 spans 11 amino acids. Deletions cut 7 bases from V and 1 base from J, with 5 bases between. CDR3 sequence reads: CSVTAKNIQYF. The CDR3 region has the DNA TGCAGTGTAACCGCCAAAAACATTCAGTACTTC.

At least ten counts were recorded for this clonotype. The chain combines TRBV12-3 or TRBV12-4 with TRBJ2-5; 8 bases line up with TRBD2. The ends lost 0 bases at V and 2 bases at J; junction bases unmatched: 2. The CDR3 totals 15 residues. CDR3 protein: CASSLATSAQETQYF. The CDR3 nucleotides are TGTGCCAGCAGTTTAGCGACTAGCGCACAAGAGACCCAGTACTTC.

This clonotype has a handful of counts. CDR3 loop: CASSLGSAGALGEQYF. The CDR3 DNA reads TGTGCCAGCAGCTTAGGGTCGGCGGGGGCGCTTGGCGAGCAGTACTTC. The genes are TRBV7-9 and TRBJ2-7; D might be TRBD2 (7 bases). This CDR3 spans 16 amino acids. Trimming left V 1 base short and J 6 bases short, with 19 bases between. Germline V gene data show CDR1 as SEHNR and CDR2 as FQNEAQ (reference sequence).

The gene calls are TRBV29-1 and TRBJ2-1; 10 nucleotides match TRBD1. With 0 bases clipped from V and 2 bases from J, the junction kept 7 bases outside the gene matches. Germline assignment: CDR1 SQVTM and CDR2 ANQGSEA. CDR3 length: 17 amino acids. The CDR3: CSVEDLVGQGAYNEQFF. The CDR3 DNA reads as TGCAGCGTTGAAGATCTGGTAGGACAGGGGGCCTACAATGAGCAGTTCTTC.

This clonotype was seen only a few times. The chain joins TRBV6-2 or TRBV6-3 to TRBJ2-1; TRBD2 matches 10 bases. Germline lookup yields CDR1 MNHEY and CDR2 SVGEGT. This CDR3 spans 19 amino acids. V shed 2 bases and J 6 bases; nucleotides not matched to a gene: 16. Here the CDR3 reads CASSYNGSGRNFRGNEQFF. CDR3 bases: TGTGCCAGCAGTTACAATGGTAGCGGGAGGAATTTTAGGGGCAATGAGCAGTTCTTC.

CDR3 loop: CASSASQGLVQYF. For the CDR3, the DNA is TGCGCCAGCAGCGCGTCACAGGGGCTGGTGCAGTACTTC. The chain is built from TRBV5-1 and TRBJ2-7, with 7 bases matching TRBD1. CDR1 is SGHRS, CDR2 YFSETQ, per germline. V lost 4 bases and J lost 9; bases outside the gene matches: 10. The CDR3 consists of 13 residues.

The gene calls are TRBV10-3 and TRBJ2-3; the match to TRBD1 covers 8 bases. CDR1 ENHRY and CDR2 SYGVKD come from the germline V gene. This CDR3 is built from 16 residues. The ends lost 6 bases at V and 5 bases at J; junction bases unmatched: 13. CDR3 coding DNA: TGTGCCATCAGGGCACTGGACAGGGAAGGTGGAGATACGCAGTATTTT. This encodes CAIRALDREGGDTQYF.

This clonotype was picked up a small number of times. This chain links TRBV29-1 with TRBJ1-1; no firm D call. V dropped 2 bases and J dropped 1 base, with 8 bases sitting between them. This CDR3 is built from 13 residues. The germline gives CDR1 SQVTM, CDR2 ANQGSEA. CDR3 nucleotide sequence: TGCAGCGTTGAATTCGGCGAGAACACTGAAGCTTTCTTT. It codes for CSVEFGENTEAFF.

CDR3 DNA: TGCAGTGCTAGCCACAGTCCGGTTGCAGGACGACGTTCCTACGAGCAGTACTTC. The encoded protein is CSASHSPVAGRRSYEQYF. The J gene is TRBJ2-7, the V gene TRBV20-1, with D unresolved. Germline V gene sequence: CDR1 DFQATT, CDR2 SNEGSKA (reference sequence). This CDR3 contains 18 residues. V shed 3 bases and J shed 1 base, with 25 bases lying between them.

This chain joins TRBV20-1 and TRBJ2-7; tentatively, D is TRBD2 (7 bases). Germline CDR1 reads DFQATT; CDR2 reads SNEGSKA (reference sequence). The CDR3 spans 14 residues. V was shortened by 6 bases and J by 3 bases, with 18 bases between the two germline ends. CDR3 coding DNA: TGCAGTGCAGACCTTGTAGGGGGGGGCTACGAGCAGTACTTC. Amino acids: CSADLVGGGYEQYF.

The chain recombines TRBV12-3 or TRBV12-4 with TRBJ2-2; the match to TRBD2 covers 13 bases. The length of the CDR3 is 18 residues. With V trimmed by 2 bases and J by 7 bases, 10 bases remained unmatched. The CDR3 region is CASSLWAGLAGAGGELFF. CDR3 in DNA: TGTGCCAGCAGTTTATGGGCCGGACTAGCGGGAGCGGGCGGGGAGCTGTTTTTT.

This chain links TRBV3-1 with TRBJ2-2, with TRBD2 matching over 11 bases. The junction had 5 bases not matched to a gene; V was cut back by 2 bases and J by 6 bases. The CDR3 length is 16 residues. Germline CDR1 LGHDT, CDR2 YNNKEL (reference sequence). In DNA form, the CDR3 reads TGTGCCAGCAGCCAAACTAGCGGGAGTTTCCCCGGGGAGCTGTTTTTT. It translates to CASSQTSGSFPGELFF.

This clonotype appeared many times. The J gene is TRBJ2-3, the V gene TRBV5-1; 11 bases are shared with TRBD2. CDR1 is SGHRS, CDR2 YFSETQ, per germline. The CDR3 has 16 amino acids. The junction had 4 bases not matched to a gene; V was cut back by 4 bases and J by 0 bases. The CDR3 protein is CASSNRLAGSTDTQYF. In DNA, the CDR3 is TGCGCCAGCAGCAACCGACTAGCGGGGAGCACAGATACGCAGTATTTT.

In its sample, this clonotype was seen many times. The chain is built from TRBV29-1 and TRBJ2-3; 8 bases agree with TRBD1. Trimming removed 5 bases from V and 2 bases from J; junction bases left unmatched: 6. Germline-derived CDR1 and CDR2 are SQVTM and ANQGSEA. The CDR3 runs 14 residues. CDR3 DNA sequence: TGCAGCGTTCCGGGACAGGATATCACAGATACGCAGTATTTT. Its translation is CSVPGQDITDTQYF.

This chain joins TRBV9 and TRBJ2-1; 9 bases match TRBD1. With 3 bases clipped from V and 8 bases from J, the junction kept 6 bases outside the gene matches. The germline CDR1 and CDR2 sequences are SGDLS and YYNGEE. This CDR3 is built from 14 residues. In nucleotides, the CDR3 is TGTGCCAGCAGCGAGGACAGGGGACCCGATGAGCAGTTCTTC. Its protein product is CASSEDRGPDEQFF. The full variable domain, with the rest looked up from reference TRBV9 and TRBJ2-1, is DSGVTQTPKHLITATGQRVTLRCSPRSGDLSVYWYQQSLDQGLQFLIQYYNGEERAKGNILERFSAQQFPDLHSELNLSSLELGDSALYFCASSEDRGPDEQFFGPGTRLTVL.

This clonotype was counted between two and nine times. This chain links TRBV29-1 with TRBJ2-1; D perhaps matches TRBD1 (6 bases). CDR1 is SQVTM and CDR2 is ANQGSEA in the germline V gene. V gave up 5 bases and J gave up 4 bases, with 6 bases separating them. CDR3 length equals 11 residues. CDR3 sequence (DNA): TGCAGCGTTCAGGGGTACAATGAGCAGTTCTTC. It codes for CSVQGYNEQFF.

This clonotype turned up a few times. The chain joins TRBV11-2 to TRBJ2-2; TRBD2 agrees at 11 bases. From germline, CDR1 is SGHAT and CDR2 FQNNGV. V gave up 2 bases and J gave up 1 base; unmatched junction bases: 3. The CDR3 loop spans 17 amino acids. Written as DNA, the CDR3 is TGTGCCAGCAGCTTAACTAGCGGGGGCGAGAACACCGGGGAGCTGTTTTTT. This gives the protein CASSLTSGGENTGELFF.

The table lists this clonotype with a few counts. The V and J genes are TRBV15 and TRBJ2-3; D call uncertain. V was shortened by 1 base and J by 2 bases, with 13 bases between the two germline ends. From germline, CDR1 is LNHNV and CDR2 YYDKDF (reference sequence). The CDR3 runs to 16 residues. The CDR3 DNA reads TGTGCCACCAGCAGAGCTGTACTGATAGACACAGATACGCAGTATTTT. This translates into CATSRAVLIDTDTQYF.

This clonotype was recorded a few times. The chain uses TRBV20-1 and TRBJ2-7, with D hard to call. This CDR3 contains 14 residues. V was clipped by 5 bases and J by 1 base, with 15 bases between them. Germline-derived CDR1 and CDR2 are DFQATT and SNEGSKA (reference sequence). CDR3 loop: CSAPGLRWSYEQYF. CDR3 DNA: TGCAGTGCTCCAGGCCTACGCTGGTCCTACGAGCAGTACTTC.

This clonotype was recorded at least ten times. V is TRBV7-9 and J is TRBJ1-1; D is undetermined. V dropped 1 base and J dropped 6 bases, with 9 bases sitting between them. Per the germline V gene, CDR1 is SEHNR and CDR2 is FQNEAQ (reference sequence). This CDR3 has 13 residues. CDR3 bases: TGTGCCAGCAGCTTAGTCCGCCGGCCTGAAGCTTTCTTT. Residues: CASSLVRRPEAFF. Looking up the rest from reference TRBV7-9 and TRBJ1-1 gives the full variable domain: DTGVSQNPRHKITKRGQNVTFRCDPISEHNRLYWYRQTLGQGPEFLTYFQNEAQLEKSRLLSDRFSAERPKGSFSTLEIQRTEQGDSAMYLCASSLVRRPEAFFGQGTRLTVV.

The chain employs TRBV19 and TRBJ2-3, with D possibly matching TRBD2 (5 bases). There are 16 residues in the CDR3. V lost 4 bases, J lost 0 bases, and 14 bases lay in between. The germline CDR1 and CDR2 sequences are LNHDA and SQIVND (reference sequence). The CDR3 DNA reads as TGTGCCAGTAGTACACCAAACCCGGGGAGCACAGATACGCAGTATTTT. Protein sequence: CASSTPNPGSTDTQYF.

This clonotype was recorded only once. This rearrangement joins TRBV20-1 to TRBJ2-7, with D unclear. Germline V gene lookup returns CDR1 DFQATT and CDR2 SNEGSKA (reference sequence). V was cut by 5 bases and J by 0 bases, with 14 bases left in between. The CDR3 is 14 amino acids. CDR3 in amino acids: CSAAQAQISYEQYF. In DNA form, the CDR3 reads TGCAGTGCTGCGCAAGCACAGATCTCCTACGAGCAGTACTTC.

In its sample, this clonotype was seen many times. For the CDR3, the DNA is TGTGCCAGCAGCTTAATGACTAGCGGGAGGTGGGATGAGCAGTTCTTC. Amino acids: CASSLMTSGRWDEQFF. The chain recombines TRBV11-2 with TRBJ2-1; TRBD2 agrees at 13 bases. Germline trimming cut 2 bases from V and 8 bases from J; bases unmatched to any gene: 6. CDR3 length equals 16 residues. Per the germline V gene, CDR1 is SGHAT and CDR2 is FQNNGV.

The V and J genes are TRBV10-1 and TRBJ2-3; 10 bases align to TRBD1. CDR3 size: 15 residues. The V and J ends lost 2 bases and 1 base, in that order; junction bases with no gene match: 0. The germline V gene has CDR1 WNHNN and CDR2 SYGVQD (reference sequence). The CDR3 spells CASSEGTGGTDTQYF. The CDR3 DNA follows: TGCGCCAGCAGTGAGGGGACAGGGGGCACAGATACGCAGTATTTT.

The chain joins TRBV27 to TRBJ1-2, with 11 bases that match TRBD1. The V and J ends lost 1 base and 2 bases, in that order; junction bases with no gene match: 6. The CDR3 is 17 amino acids. Germline V gives CDR1 MNHEY, CDR2 SMNVEV (reference sequence). The CDR3 sequence is CASSLLGTGGINYGYTF. Written as DNA, the CDR3 is TGTGCCAGCAGTTTATTAGGGACAGGGGGGATCAACTATGGCTACACCTTC.

The gene calls are TRBV24-1 and TRBJ2-3, with 10 bases fitting TRBD2. CDR3 size: 16 residues. Trimming removed 4 bases from V and 4 bases from J; junction bases left unmatched: 7. The germline V gene has CDR1 KGHDR and CDR2 SFDVKD. The CDR3 region has the DNA TGTGCCACCAGTGACGCTAGCGGGAGTTCGGCAGATACGCAGTATTTT. It codes for CATSDASGSSADTQYF.

This clonotype has a handful of counts. This sequence joins TRBV10-3 and TRBJ2-7, with D possibly being TRBD1 or TRBD2 (5 bases each). The CDR3 has 14 amino acids. Trimming stripped 2 bases from V and 6 bases from J, with 14 bases between. Germline CDR1 ENHRY, CDR2 SYGVKD. The CDR3 DNA follows: TGTGCCATCAGTGAGCGGGTCGGGGACGGCGAGCAGTACTTC. Protein sequence: CAISERVGDGEQYF.

The chain is built from TRBV7-9 and TRBJ1-5; tentatively, D is TRBD1 (5 bases). The CDR3 has 14 residues. In germline, CDR1 is SEHNR, CDR2 FQNEAQ (reference sequence). V dropped 5 bases and J dropped 5 bases, with 13 bases sitting between them. The CDR3 bases are TGTGCCAGCAGCCCGACGGGGGTGCATCAGCCCCAGCATTTT. This sequence encodes CASSPTGVHQPQHF.

The chain recombines TRBV3-1 with TRBJ2-1; 12 nucleotides agree with TRBD2. The CDR3 covers 18 residues. The V segment lost 5 bases and the J segment 8 bases; nucleotides outside the gene matches: 16. From germline, CDR1 is LGHDT and CDR2 YNNKEL (reference sequence). The CDR3 sequence: CASSTQTSGGWGVDEQFF. As DNA, the CDR3 is TGTGCCAGCAGCACCCAGACTAGCGGGGGATGGGGTGTCGATGAGCAGTTCTTC.